Below are 13 T cell receptor beta chains sequenced from a single sample in a study of blood T cell repertoires in COVID-19. Data came from immunoSEQ multiplex PCR; TCRdb stores just in-frame clones and leaves some out. In the table there are fewer than 200,000 clones, less than 85% of which are singletons. Sequencing used peripheral blood. These receptors were taken from a woman aged 40 to 55 with COVID-19, enrolled during active disease.

The chain carries TRBV7-2 and TRBJ2-3; D call uncertain. This CDR3 is built from 14 residues. The V end was cut by 1 base, the J end by 2 bases, with 7 bases between. Looked up from germline, CDR1 is SGHTA and CDR2 is FQGNSA. The CDR3 DNA reads TGTGCCAGCAGCTTAGACCCACTCACAGATACGCAGTATTTT. It is translated as CASSLDPLTDTQYF.

This rearrangement joins TRBV18 to TRBJ1-5; 11 bases match TRBD1. CDR3 size: 17 residues. The ends lost 3 bases at V and 5 bases at J; junction bases unmatched: 9. From germline, CDR1 is KGHSH and CDR2 LQKENI. For the CDR3, the DNA is TGTGCCAGCTCACCTCCCGGGACAGGGGGGGCGGATCAGCCCCAGCATTTT. It is translated as CASSPPGTGGADQPQHF.

The V call is TRBV25-1, the J call TRBJ1-2; no clear D gene. V was pared by 2 bases and J by 2 bases, with 6 bases between. The germline gives CDR1 MGHDK, CDR2 SYGVNS. The CDR3 is 13 residues long. CDR3 protein: CASSEGGNYGYTF. DNA of the CDR3: TGTGCCAGCAGTGAAGGAGGGAACTATGGCTACACCTTC.

The chain has TRBV7-9 and TRBJ2-5; 8 bases map to TRBD2. Losses at the gene ends were 6 bases for V and 2 bases for J; bases not matched to a gene: 5. Per the germline V gene, CDR1 is SEHNR and CDR2 is FQNEAQ (reference sequence). This CDR3 region has 14 residues. CDR3 sequence reads: CASRSGGAQETQYF. In DNA form, the CDR3 reads TGTGCCAGCAGGTCGGGGGGGGCACAAGAGACCCAGTACTTC.

This CDR3 reads CASSPRTGVIRGSTYEQYF. The CDR3 DNA sequence: TGTGCCAGCTCACCCAGGACAGGGGTCATAAGAGGGAGCACCTACGAGCAGTACTTC. This chain uses TRBV18 with TRBJ2-7; TRBD1 agrees at 9 bases. CDR1 and CDR2 from the germline V gene are KGHSH and LQKENI. This CDR3 has 19 amino acids. With 3 bases clipped from V and 2 bases from J, the junction kept 17 bases outside the gene matches. Based on the CDR3 plus reference TRBV18 and TRBJ2-7, the full variable domain is NAGVMQNPRHLVRRRGQEARLRCSPMKGHSHVYWYRQLPEEGLKFMVYLQKENIIDESGMPKERFSAEFPKEGPSILRIQQVVRGDSAAYFCASSPRTGVIRGSTYEQYFGPGTRLTVT.

This chain uses TRBV7-2 with TRBJ2-1; D is undetermined. The CDR3 runs to 13 residues. The ends were cut back, 2 bases at V and 4 bases at J, with 6 bases in the middle. Germline loops: CDR1 SGHTA, CDR2 FQGNSA. The CDR3 nucleotides are TGTGCCAGCAGCTTAACCAGATACAATGAGCAGTTCTTC. It translates to CASSLTRYNEQFF. Based on the CDR3 plus reference TRBV7-2 and TRBJ2-1, the full variable domain is GAGVSQSPSNKVTEKGKDVELRCDPISGHTALYWYRQSLGQGLEFLIYFQGNSAPDKSGLPSDRFSAERTGGSVSTLTIQRTQQEDSAVYLCASSLTRYNEQFFGPGTRLTVL.

V gene TRBV7-9 combines with J gene TRBJ2-1; TRBD2 is a possible D gene (6 bases). The germline V gene has CDR1 SEHNR and CDR2 FQNEAQ (reference sequence). V was shortened by 4 bases and J by 7 bases, with 17 bases between the two germline ends. The CDR3 loop spans 15 amino acids. The CDR3 loop is CASSSRDWGKNEQFF. The DNA of the CDR3 is TGTGCCAGCAGCTCCCGGGACTGGGGGAAGAATGAGCAGTTCTTC.

The chain combines TRBV5-8 with TRBJ1-1; D is perhaps TRBD1 (5 bases). Trimming took off 1 base at V and 0 bases at J, with 10 bases between the two ends. The germline V gene has CDR1 SGHTS and CDR2 YDEGEE. The CDR3 contains 15 residues. CDR3 in DNA: TGTGCCAGCAGCTTGACGGCAGGGATGAACACTGAAGCTTTCTTT. Protein product: CASSLTAGMNTEAFF.

The table lists this clone with a count of one. The gene calls are TRBV27 and TRBJ2-1; weak D call: TRBD2 (5 bases). The germline V gene encodes CDR1 MNHEY and CDR2 SMNVEV (reference sequence). Trimming removed 1 base at V and 8 bases at J, with 6 bases between. The CDR3 covers 12 residues. This CDR3 reads CASSLFGDEQFF. The CDR3 coding sequence is TGTGCCAGCAGTTTATTCGGGGATGAGCAGTTCTTC.

The V call is TRBV18, the J call TRBJ2-2; 7 nucleotides match TRBD2. Trimming removed 1 base from V and 6 bases from J; junction bases left unmatched: 5. CDR1 is KGHSH, CDR2 LQKENI, per germline. The length of the CDR3 is 15 residues. The CDR3 DNA sequence: TGTGCCAGCTCACCACTCGCGGGAGTCTCCGGGGAGCTGTTTTTT. Its translation: CASSPLAGVSGELFF.

V is TRBV7-2 and J is TRBJ2-2, with 7 bases aligning to TRBD2. Germline values: CDR1 SGHTA, CDR2 FQGNSA. The CDR3 loop spans 16 amino acids. Trimming at V came to 2 bases and at J to 4 bases, leaving 7 bases not matched to a gene. The CDR3 DNA follows: TGTGCCAGCAGCTTACGTGGCGGGAGTATCACCGGGGAGCTGTTTTTT. This encodes CASSLRGGSITGELFF.

J is TRBJ2-7 and V is TRBV7-8, with 7 bases lining up with TRBD2. Looked up from germline, CDR1 is SGHVS and CDR2 is FQNEAQ. Trimming cost V 4 bases and J 7 bases; bases outside gene matches: 13. This CDR3 spans 15 amino acids. This CDR3 is CASSSPAGVGGEQYF. The CDR3 nucleotides are TGTGCCAGCAGCTCCCCGGCGGGAGTGGGTGGAGAGCAGTACTTC.

In nucleotides, the CDR3 is TGTGCCACCAGTGACCCCGGGACTAGCGGATACGAGCAGTACTTC. Protein sequence: CATSDPGTSGYEQYF. V and J are TRBV24-1 and TRBJ2-7; 11 bases map to TRBD2. The germline V gene encodes CDR1 KGHDR and CDR2 SFDVKD. Trimming removed 4 bases from V and 4 bases from J; junction bases left unmatched: 5. CDR3 length: 15 amino acids.